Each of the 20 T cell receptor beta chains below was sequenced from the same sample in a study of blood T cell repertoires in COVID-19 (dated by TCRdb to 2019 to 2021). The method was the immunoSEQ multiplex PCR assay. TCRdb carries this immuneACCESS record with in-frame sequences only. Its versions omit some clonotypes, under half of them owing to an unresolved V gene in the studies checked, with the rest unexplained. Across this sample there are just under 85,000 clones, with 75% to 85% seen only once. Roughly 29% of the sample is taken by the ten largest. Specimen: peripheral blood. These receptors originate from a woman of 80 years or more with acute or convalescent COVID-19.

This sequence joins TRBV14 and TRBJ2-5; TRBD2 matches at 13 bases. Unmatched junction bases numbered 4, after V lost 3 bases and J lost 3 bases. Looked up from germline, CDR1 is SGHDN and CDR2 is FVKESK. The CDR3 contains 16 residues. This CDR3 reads CASSHWTSGREETQYF. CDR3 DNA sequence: TGTGCCAGCAGCCACTGGACTAGCGGGAGAGAAGAGACCCAGTACTTC.

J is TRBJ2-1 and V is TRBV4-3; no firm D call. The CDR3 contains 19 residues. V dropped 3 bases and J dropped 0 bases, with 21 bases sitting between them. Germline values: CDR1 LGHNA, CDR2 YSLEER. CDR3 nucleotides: TGCGCCAGCAGCCAGTGGGTGGCAGGCCCCTCGAGCTCCTACAATGAGCAGTTCTTC. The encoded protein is CASSQWVAGPSSSYNEQFF.

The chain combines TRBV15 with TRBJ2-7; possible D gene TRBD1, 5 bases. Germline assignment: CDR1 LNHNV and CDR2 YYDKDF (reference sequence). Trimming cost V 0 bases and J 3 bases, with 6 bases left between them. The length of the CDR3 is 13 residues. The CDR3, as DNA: TGTGCCACCAGCAGAGATCAGGGCTACGAGCAGTACTTC. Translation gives CATSRDQGYEQYF.

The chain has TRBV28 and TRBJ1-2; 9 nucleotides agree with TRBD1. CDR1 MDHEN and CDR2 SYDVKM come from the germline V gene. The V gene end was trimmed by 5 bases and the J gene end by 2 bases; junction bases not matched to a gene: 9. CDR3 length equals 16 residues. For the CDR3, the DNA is TGTGCCAGCAGTGCCCCGGGACAGGGAGGAAACTATGGCTACACCTTC. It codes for CASSAPGQGGNYGYTF.

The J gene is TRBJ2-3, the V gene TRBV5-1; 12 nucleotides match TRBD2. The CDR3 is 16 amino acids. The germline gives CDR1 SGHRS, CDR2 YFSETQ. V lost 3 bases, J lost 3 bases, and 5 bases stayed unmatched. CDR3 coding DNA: TGCGCCAGCAGCTCGACTAGCGGGGGAGGGACAGATACGCAGTATTTT. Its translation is CASSSTSGGGTDTQYF.

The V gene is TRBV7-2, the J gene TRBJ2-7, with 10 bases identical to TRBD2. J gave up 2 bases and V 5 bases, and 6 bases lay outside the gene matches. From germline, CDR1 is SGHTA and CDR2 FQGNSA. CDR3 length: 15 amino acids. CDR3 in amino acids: CASSPAGTSAYEQYF. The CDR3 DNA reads TGTGCCAGCAGCCCGGCCGGGACTAGCGCCTACGAGCAGTACTTC.

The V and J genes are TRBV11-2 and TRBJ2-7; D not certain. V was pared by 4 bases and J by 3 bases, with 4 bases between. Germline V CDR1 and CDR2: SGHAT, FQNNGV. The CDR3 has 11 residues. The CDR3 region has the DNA TGTGCCAGCAGCTCACACTACGAGCAGTACTTC. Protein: CASSSHYEQYF.

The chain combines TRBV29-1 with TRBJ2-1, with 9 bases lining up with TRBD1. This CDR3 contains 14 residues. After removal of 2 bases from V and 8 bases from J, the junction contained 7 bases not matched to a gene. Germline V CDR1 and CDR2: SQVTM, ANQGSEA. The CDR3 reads CSVERPGQGYEQFF. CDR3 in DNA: TGCAGCGTTGAAAGACCGGGACAGGGCTATGAGCAGTTCTTC.

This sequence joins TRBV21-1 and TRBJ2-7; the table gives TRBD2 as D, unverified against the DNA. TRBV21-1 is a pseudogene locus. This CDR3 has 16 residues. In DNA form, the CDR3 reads TGTGCCAGCAGCAAAGAGAGGCGGGACTTCTCCTACGAGCAGTACTTC. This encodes CASSKERRDFSYEQYF.

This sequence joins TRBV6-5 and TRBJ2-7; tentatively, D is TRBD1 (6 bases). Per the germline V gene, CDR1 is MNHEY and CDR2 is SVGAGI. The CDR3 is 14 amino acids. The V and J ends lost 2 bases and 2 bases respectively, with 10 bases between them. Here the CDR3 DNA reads TGTGCCAGCAGTTACAAGGACAGCACCTACGAGCAGTACTTC. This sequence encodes CASSYKDSTYEQYF.

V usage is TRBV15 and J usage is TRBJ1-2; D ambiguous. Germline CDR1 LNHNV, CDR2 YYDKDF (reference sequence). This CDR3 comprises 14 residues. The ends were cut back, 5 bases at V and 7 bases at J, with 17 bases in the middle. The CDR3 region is CATSGGVGYGGYTF. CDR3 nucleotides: TGTGCCACCAGCGGTGGTGTGGGCTATGGTGGCTACACCTTC.

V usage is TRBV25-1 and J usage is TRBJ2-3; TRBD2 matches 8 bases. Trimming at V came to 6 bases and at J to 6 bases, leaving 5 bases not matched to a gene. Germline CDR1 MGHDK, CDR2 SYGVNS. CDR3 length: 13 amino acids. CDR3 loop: CASRVAGRDTQYF. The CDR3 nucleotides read TGTGCCAGCAGGGTAGCGGGAAGGGATACGCAGTATTTT.

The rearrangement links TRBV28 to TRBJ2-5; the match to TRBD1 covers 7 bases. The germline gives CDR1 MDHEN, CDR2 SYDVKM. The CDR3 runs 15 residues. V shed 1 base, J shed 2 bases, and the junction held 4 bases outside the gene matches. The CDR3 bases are TGTGCCAGCAGTTTATATGTCAGGGGGCAAGAGACCCAGTACTTC. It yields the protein CASSLYVRGQETQYF.

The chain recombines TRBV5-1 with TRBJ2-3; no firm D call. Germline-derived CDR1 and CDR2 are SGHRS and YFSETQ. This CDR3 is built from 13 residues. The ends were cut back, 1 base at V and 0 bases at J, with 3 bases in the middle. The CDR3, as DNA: TGCGCCAGCAGCTTGTTAAGCACAGATACGCAGTATTTT. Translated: CASSLLSTDTQYF.

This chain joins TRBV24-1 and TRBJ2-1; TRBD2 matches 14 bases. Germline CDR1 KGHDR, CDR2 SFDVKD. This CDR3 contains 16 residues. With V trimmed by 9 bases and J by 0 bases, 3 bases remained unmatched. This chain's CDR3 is CATGTSGGSSYNEQFF. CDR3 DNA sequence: TGTGCCACCGGGACTAGCGGGGGCAGCTCCTACAATGAGCAGTTCTTC.

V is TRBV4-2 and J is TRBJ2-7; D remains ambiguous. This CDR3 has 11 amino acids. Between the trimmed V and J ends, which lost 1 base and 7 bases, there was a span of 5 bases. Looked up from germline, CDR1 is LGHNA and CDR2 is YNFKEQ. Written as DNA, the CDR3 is TGTGCCAGCAGCCAAGGGCGGGAGCAGTACTTC. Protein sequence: CASSQGREQYF.

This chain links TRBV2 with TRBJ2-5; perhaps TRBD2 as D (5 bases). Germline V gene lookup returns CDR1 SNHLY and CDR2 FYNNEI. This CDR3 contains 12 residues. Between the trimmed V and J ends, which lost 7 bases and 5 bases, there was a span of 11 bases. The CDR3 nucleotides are TGTGCCAGCAACGGGGAGTTGGAGACCCAGTACTTC. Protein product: CASNGELETQYF.

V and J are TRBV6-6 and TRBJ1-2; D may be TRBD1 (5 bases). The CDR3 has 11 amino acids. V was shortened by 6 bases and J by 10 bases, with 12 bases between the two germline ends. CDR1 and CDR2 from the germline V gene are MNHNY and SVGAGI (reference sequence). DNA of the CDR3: TGTGCCAGCAGCACAGGTCGGGTCTACACCTTC. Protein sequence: CASSTGRVYTF.

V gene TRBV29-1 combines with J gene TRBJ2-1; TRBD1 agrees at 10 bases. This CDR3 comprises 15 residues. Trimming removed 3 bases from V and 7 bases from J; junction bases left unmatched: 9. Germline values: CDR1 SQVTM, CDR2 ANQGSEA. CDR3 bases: TGCAGCGTTGAGGGGGACAGGGGAGATTGGAATGAGCAGTTCTTC. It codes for CSVEGDRGDWNEQFF.

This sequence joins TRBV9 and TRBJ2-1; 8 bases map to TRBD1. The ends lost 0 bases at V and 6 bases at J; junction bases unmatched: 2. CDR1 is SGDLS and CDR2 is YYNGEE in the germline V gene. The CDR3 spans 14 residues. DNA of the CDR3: TGTGCCAGCAGCGTAGGGACAGGGATCAATGAGCAGTTCTTC. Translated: CASSVGTGINEQFF.